This TCR beta chain came from a study of blood T cell repertoires in COVID-19. Clones were sequenced by immunoSEQ multiplex PCR, and TCRdb holds only the in-frame ones, with some missing. The table lists approximately 170,000 clones, about 88% of them singletons. The germline CDR1 and CDR2 sequences are SGHTA and FQGTGA. Between the trimmed V and J ends, which lost 3 bases and 6 bases, there was a span of 8 bases. This CDR3 region has 13 residues. This chain joins TRBV7-3 and TRBJ2-2; D is unclear. The source of this sequence is a man aged 45-60 years who had recovered from COVID-19. Input material: peripheral blood. CDR3 DNA sequence: TGTGCCAGCAGCTTTTCAGGTTCCGGGGAGCTGTTTTTT. Translating gives CASSFSGSGELFF.